The 20 T cell receptor beta chains below come from one sample, sequenced in a study of blood T cell repertoires in COVID-19 (dated by TCRdb to the early 2020s). Library method: the immunoSEQ multiplex PCR assay. Drawn from immuneACCESS, this table holds only the in-frame rearrangements with V and J called that TCRdb kept. Clones are partly lost; checked studies trace under half to an unresolved V gene and leave the rest unexplained. Present in this sample are about 220,000 clones, approximately 85% of which were seen just once. The leading ten clones occupy around 2.5% of the sample. Material for sequencing was peripheral blood. The receptors were sampled from a woman between 65 and 79 years old with COVID-19, enrolled during active disease.

A few counts support this clone. This rearrangement joins TRBV5-4 to TRBJ2-7; possible D gene TRBD2, 5 bases. Looked up from germline, CDR1 is SGHNT and CDR2 is YYREEE (reference sequence). The CDR3 covers 14 residues. V shed 4 bases and J shed 2 bases, with 13 bases lying between them. CDR3: CASSLLGGAYEQYF. CDR3 nucleotide sequence: TGTGCCAGCAGCCTACTAGGCGGAGCCTACGAGCAGTACTTC.

The chain recombines TRBV3-1 (or the pseudogene TRBV3-2) with TRBJ2-5; no clear D. The germline gives CDR1 LGHDT, CDR2 YNNKEL (reference sequence). Trimming took off 4 bases at V and 5 bases at J, with 5 bases between the two ends. The CDR3 has 11 residues. CDR3 nucleotide sequence: TGTGCCAGCAGCCCTAAGGAGACCCAGTACTTC. Residues: CASSPKETQYF.

This clone was seen a single time. The genes are TRBV5-1 and TRBJ2-7, with 9 bases matching TRBD1. The CDR3 is 14 amino acids. Looked up from germline, CDR1 is SGHRS and CDR2 is YFSETQ. V lost 5 bases to trimming and J lost 3 bases; unmatched junction nucleotides: 6. CDR3 protein: CASSTGGVRYEQYF. CDR3 sequence (DNA): TGCGCCAGCAGTACAGGGGGCGTACGCTACGAGCAGTACTTC.

This chain uses TRBV7-2 with TRBJ1-2, with 10 positions matching TRBD1. CDR1 and CDR2 from the germline V gene are SGHTA and FQGNSA. The CDR3 is 13 amino acids. V trimming: 8 bases; J trimming: 6 bases; junction bases outside the gene matches: 6. CDR3 sequence reads: CASRQGAMDGYTF. In nucleotides, the CDR3 is TGTGCCAGCCGACAGGGGGCTATGGATGGCTACACCTTC.

The chain has TRBV5-1 and TRBJ2-1; the match to TRBD2 covers 10 bases. The V gene's germline CDR1 is SGHRS and CDR2 YFSETQ. V was pared by 4 bases and J by 4 bases, with 5 bases of the junction left unmatched. CDR3 length equals 15 residues. CDR3 DNA sequence: TGCGCCAGCAGCCAAGCGGGAGGGGGGTACAATGAGCAGTTCTTC. Translation: CASSQAGGGYNEQFF.

The gene calls are TRBV3-1 (or the pseudogene TRBV3-2) and TRBJ1-5, with TRBD1 identical over 9 bases. The CDR3 loop spans 15 amino acids. The germline gives CDR1 LGHDT, CDR2 YNNKEL (reference sequence). After removal of 4 bases from V and 7 bases from J, the junction contained 8 bases not matched to a gene. CDR3 sequence (DNA): TGTGCCAGCAGCCCGGGACAGGGTGTTGCCCAGCCCCAGCATTTT. This translates into CASSPGQGVAQPQHF.

V usage is TRBV9 and J usage is TRBJ2-2; D gene ambiguous. V gave up 2 bases and J gave up 1 base, with 9 bases separating them. This CDR3 region has 15 residues. Germline CDR1 SGDLS, CDR2 YYNGEE. This CDR3 is CASSVIAGNTGELFF. CDR3 bases: TGTGCCAGCAGCGTCATTGCAGGGAACACCGGGGAGCTGTTTTTT.

The rearrangement links TRBV5-4 to TRBJ2-7, with 7 bases aligning to TRBD1. The junction had 6 bases not matched to a gene; V was cut back by 4 bases and J by 2 bases. CDR1 SGHNT and CDR2 YYREEE come from the germline V gene (reference sequence). The CDR3 covers 14 residues. The CDR3 nucleotides read TGTGCCAGCAGCCATAGGGACAGAGCCTACGAGCAGTACTTC. This translates into CASSHRDRAYEQYF. Supplemented by reference TRBV5-4 and TRBJ2-7, the full variable domain reads ETGVTQSPTHLIKTRGQQVTLRCSSQSGHNTVSWYQQALGQGPQFIFQYYREEENGRGNFPPRFSGLQFPNYSSELNVNALELDDSALYLCASSHRDRAYEQYFGPGTRLTVT.

Comments on this clone: Relative to the germline gene, one junction end is altered; a read error may explain this. The chain links TRBV7-7 to TRBJ2-2; 8 bases line up with TRBD1. Germline V gene data show CDR1 as SSHAT and CDR2 as FNYEAQ (reference sequence). The CDR3 runs to 14 residues. CDR3 DNA sequence: TGTGCTAGCAGCTTGACAGGGGACACCGGGGAGCTGTTTTTT. Translated, it gives CASSLTGDTGELFF.

This chain connects TRBV30 to TRBJ1-1; D gene uncertain. V was cut by 0 bases and J by 2 bases, with 7 bases left in between. Germline assignment: CDR1 GTSNPN and CDR2 SVGIG (reference sequence). The CDR3 runs 13 residues. The CDR3 nucleotides read TGTGCCTGGAGTGTAGACTTTAACACTGAAGCTTTCTTT. This translates into CAWSVDFNTEAFF.

The rearrangement joins TRBV27 to TRBJ1-6; weak D call: TRBD1 (5 bases). The germline V gene has CDR1 MNHEY and CDR2 SMNVEV (reference sequence). Trimming left V 0 bases short and J 13 bases short, with 10 bases between. The CDR3 contains 13 residues. CDR3 DNA: TGTGCCAGCAGTTTATCGGAGGGGTCCCCCCTCCACTTT. Translated: CASSLSEGSPLHF.

This sequence joins TRBV5-6 and TRBJ2-4, with 11 bases matching TRBD1. V dropped 3 bases and J dropped 9; count of bases not matched to a gene: 8. The CDR3 is made up of 15 amino acids. The germline V gene has CDR1 SGHDT and CDR2 YYEEEE. CDR3 amino acids: CASSWTGGLGGIQYF. The CDR3, as DNA: TGTGCCAGCAGCTGGACAGGGGGCCTAGGAGGCATTCAGTACTTC. Drawing the rest from reference TRBV5-6 and TRBJ2-4, the complete variable domain is DAGVTQSPTHLIKTRGQQVTLRCSPKSGHDTVSWYQQALGQGPQFIFQYYEEEERQRGNFPDRFSGHQFPNYSSELNVNALLLGDSALYLCASSWTGGLGGIQYFGAGTRLSVL.

The gene calls are TRBV9 and TRBJ2-3; 10 bases agree with TRBD1. The CDR3 is 16 amino acids. The ends lost 3 bases at V and 0 bases at J; junction bases unmatched: 4. Looked up from germline, CDR1 is SGDLS and CDR2 is YYNGEE. CDR3 DNA: TGTGCCAGCAGCGCTAGACAGGGGGCTAGCACAGATACGCAGTATTTT. This translates into CASSARQGASTDTQYF.

The chain uses TRBV7-9 and TRBJ2-1, with D possibly being TRBD2 (7 bases). V gave up 6 bases and J gave up 4 bases, with 19 bases separating them. The germline V gene has CDR1 SEHNR and CDR2 FQNEAQ (reference sequence). The CDR3 runs 16 residues. The CDR3 DNA sequence: TGTGCCAGCAGTCGGGGGGCCCCTCTTTCATACAATGAGCAGTTCTTC. Protein: CASSRGAPLSYNEQFF. Together with reference TRBV7-9 and TRBJ2-1, the CDR3 gives the full variable domain: DTGVSQNPRHKITKRGQNVTFRCDPISEHNRLYWYRQTLGQGPEFLTYFQNEAQLEKSRLLSDRFSAERPKGSFSTLEIQRTEQGDSAMYLCASSRGAPLSYNEQFFGPGTRLTVL.

The V gene is TRBV7-2, the J gene TRBJ2-5, with TRBD2 matching over 10 bases. Trimming took 5 bases from V and 2 from J; bases not matched to a gene: 8. CDR3 length: 16 residues. Per the germline V gene, CDR1 is SGHTA and CDR2 is FQGNSA. The CDR3 region has the DNA TGTGCCAGCAGCACCAGCGGACTAGCGGAACAAGAGACCCAGTACTTC. It codes for CASSTSGLAEQETQYF.

This clone has more than one count but fewer than ten. The chain links TRBV5-1 to TRBJ2-1, with a weak D call TRBD2 (6 bases). This CDR3 spans 14 amino acids. The germline V gene has CDR1 SGHRS and CDR2 YFSETQ. V was trimmed by 3 bases and J by 5 bases, leaving 12 bases between them. The CDR3 DNA follows: TGCGCCAGCAGCTCCGCATGGGGGGACAATGAGCAGTTCTTC. It yields the protein CASSSAWGDNEQFF.

V and J are TRBV4-2 and TRBJ2-3, with 8 bases fitting TRBD1. The V gene's germline CDR1 is LGHNA and CDR2 YNFKEQ. J gave up 2 bases and V 4 bases, and 11 bases lay outside the gene matches. The CDR3 spans 17 residues. CDR3 DNA sequence: TGTGCCAGCAGCCCCACGGGCGGACAGGGTTACACAGATACGCAGTATTTT. Its protein is CASSPTGGQGYTDTQYF.

In regard to this clone: Its ends do not fully match the called genes, so a read error is possible. The rearrangement uses TRBV6-5 and TRBJ2-5; D is unclear. Germline assignment: CDR1 MNHEY and CDR2 SVGAGI. The CDR3 contains 11 residues. CDR3 in amino acids: CASSYREAQYF. DNA for the CDR3: TGTGCCAGCAGTTATCGAGAGGCCCAGTACTTC.

V gene TRBV9 combines with J gene TRBJ2-3; TRBD2 matches 8 bases. This CDR3 spans 16 amino acids. Germline values: CDR1 SGDLS, CDR2 YYNGEE. With V trimmed by 0 bases and J by 3 bases, 6 bases remained unmatched. The CDR3 reads CASSVASASGTDTQYF. The CDR3 DNA follows: TGTGCCAGCAGCGTAGCCTCGGCTAGCGGGACAGATACGCAGTATTTT.

The V gene is TRBV18, the J gene TRBJ2-7; D is uncertain. The CDR3 consists of 12 residues. The V and J ends lost 5 bases and 3 bases respectively, with 8 bases between them. The germline gives CDR1 KGHSH, CDR2 LQKENI. CDR3 sequence: CASSATDYEQYF. Written as DNA, the CDR3 is TGTGCCAGCTCAGCTACAGACTACGAGCAGTACTTC.